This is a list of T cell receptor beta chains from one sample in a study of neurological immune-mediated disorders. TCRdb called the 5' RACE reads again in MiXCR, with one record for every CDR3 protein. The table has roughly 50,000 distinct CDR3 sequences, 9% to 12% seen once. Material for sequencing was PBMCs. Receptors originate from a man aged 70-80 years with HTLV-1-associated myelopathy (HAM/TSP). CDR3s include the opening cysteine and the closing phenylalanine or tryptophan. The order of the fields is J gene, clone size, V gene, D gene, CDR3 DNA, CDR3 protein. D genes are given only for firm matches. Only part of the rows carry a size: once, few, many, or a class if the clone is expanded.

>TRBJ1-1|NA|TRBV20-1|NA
TGCGGTGCTAGAGGACAGTTTGAAGCTTTCTTT
CGARGQFEAFF
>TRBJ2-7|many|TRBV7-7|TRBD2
TGTGCCTCCTCGGAGGTCGCGGGAGGGCTAAGCTACGAGCAGTACTTC
CASSEVAGGLSYEQYF
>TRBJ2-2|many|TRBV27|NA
TGTGCCAGCAGTCCTATTACCCTAGGGGGAAGGTACACCGGGGAGCTGTTTTTT
CASSPITLGGRYTGELFF
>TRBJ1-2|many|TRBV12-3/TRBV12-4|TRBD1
TGTGCCAGCAGTCCCCGACAGGGGAGGATTTATGGCTACACCTTC
CASSPRQGRIYGYTF
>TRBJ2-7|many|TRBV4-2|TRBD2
TGTGCCAGCAGCCAAAGGCGGGAGGGCCCCTTGGTGCAGTACTTC
CASSQRREGPLVQYF
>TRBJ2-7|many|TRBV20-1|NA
TGCAGTGCCAGAGGGGGGGGCGGCGAGCAGTACTTC
CSARGGGGEQYF
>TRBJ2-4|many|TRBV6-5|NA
TGTGCCAGCAGTTACTCCCTAGCCAAAAACATTCAGTACTTC
CASSYSLAKNIQYF
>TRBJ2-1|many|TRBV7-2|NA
TGTGCCAGCAGCTTTTTACGGAATGAGCAGTTCTTC
CASSFLRNEQFF
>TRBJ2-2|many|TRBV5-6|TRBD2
TGTGCCAGCAGCCGACTAGCTGGGGAGCTGTTTTTT
CASSRLAGELFF
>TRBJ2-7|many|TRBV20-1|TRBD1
TGCAGTGCTGACCGGGACAGGGGGCGTGAGCAGTACTTC
CSADRDRGREQYF
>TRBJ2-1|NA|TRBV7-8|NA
TGTGCCAGCAGATCCTCGGTAGAGGGAGTAAATGAGCAGTTCTTC
CASRSSVEGVNEQFF
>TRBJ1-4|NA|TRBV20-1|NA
TGCAGTGCTTCCCAAGGGACTGAAAAACTGTTTTTT
CSASQGTEKLFF
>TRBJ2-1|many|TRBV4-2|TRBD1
TGTGCCAGCAGCCAGGCGGACCGGGACAGGGGGCGGCTCTTC
CASSQADRDRGRLF
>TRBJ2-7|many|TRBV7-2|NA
TGTGCCAGCAGCTTCCAGGGTATCTACGAGCAGTACTTC
CASSFQGIYEQYF
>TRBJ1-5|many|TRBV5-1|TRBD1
TGCGCCAGCAGCCCCGGGACAGAAAATCAGCCCCAGCATTTT
CASSPGTENQPQHF
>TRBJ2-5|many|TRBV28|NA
TGTGCCAGCAGGCCCCGGGTTGGCCAAGAGACCCAGTACTTC
CASRPRVGQETQYF
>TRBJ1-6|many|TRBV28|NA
TGTGCCAGCAGTCTGAACTTTGGCAATAATTCACCCCTCCACTTT
CASSLNFGNNSPLHF
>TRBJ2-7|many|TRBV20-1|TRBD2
TGCAGTGCCATGCAGCCGGGAGGGTACGAGCAGTACTTC
CSAMQPGGYEQYF
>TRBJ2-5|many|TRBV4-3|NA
TGCGCCAGCAGCCTCGGGGCCGCCGCCGGCCAAGAGACCCAGTACTTC
CASSLGAAAGQETQYF
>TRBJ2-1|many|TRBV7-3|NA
TGTGCCAGCAGCTCCTCAACGACAGGCAATGAGCAGTTCTTC
CASSSSTTGNEQFF
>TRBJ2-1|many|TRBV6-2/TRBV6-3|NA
TGTGCCAGCAGGCCAGACAGAGGTGTTAGGAATGAGCAGTTCTTC
CASRPDRGVRNEQFF
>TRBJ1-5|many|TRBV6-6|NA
TGTGCCAGCAGTTACGGGCAGGGAGGGCAGCCCCAGCATTTT
CASSYGQGGQPQHF
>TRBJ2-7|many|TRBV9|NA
TGTGCCAGCAGCGAGGGGGGCGGGCCAAGCTCCTACGAGCAGTACTTC
CASSEGGGPSSYEQYF
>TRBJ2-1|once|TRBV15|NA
TGTGCCACCAGCAGCCTAGGTCTCCGGAGGGGGGGAAATGAGCAGTTCTTC
CATSSLGLRRGGNEQFF